This T cell receptor beta chain was documented in a study of immune characterization of retroperitoneal liposarcoma. The CDR3 extends over 16 amino acids. Germline loops: CDR1 MNHEY, CDR2 SMNVEV (reference sequence). V shed 5 bases and J 13 bases; nucleotides not matched to a gene: 20. TCRdb fed the PCR reads into MiXCR, producing one record per CDR3 protein. The sample comprises some 9,300 distinct CDR3 sequences, over 35% of which are singletons, and around 25% rests with the top ten. Concerning this clonotype: This could be a read error, since a much larger clone is one nucleotide away.

This clonotype was obtained from a male donor with retroperitoneal liposarcoma. The rearrangement uses TRBV27 and TRBJ2-4; TRBD2 matches 7 bases. Sample: tumor tissue. CDR3 amino acids: CASSRTLADAYNEQYF. As DNA, the CDR3 is TGTGCCAGCAGTCGGACTCTAGCGGACGCCTACAATGAGCAGTACTTC.